Below, 5 T cell receptor beta chains from the same sample are listed, as sequenced in a study of neurological immune-mediated disorders. TCRdb ran MiXCR on the 5' RACE reads and lists one entry per CDR3 protein. The repertoire holds 20,000 to 25,000 distinct CDR3 sequences, with around 6.2% as singletons. Sequenced sample: CD8+ T cells from blood. The receptor set was obtained from a young man in good health.

There are many counts of this clonotype. The chain carries TRBV7-9 and TRBJ2-7; TRBD1 matches 7 bases. With V trimmed by 6 bases and J by 1 base, 12 bases remained unmatched. The CDR3 consists of 16 residues. Germline V gives CDR1 SEHNR, CDR2 FQNEAQ (reference sequence). The CDR3 region has the DNA TGTGCCAGCAGTCCTACGGACAGGTCGCTTTCCTACGAGCAGTACTTC. Its protein product is CASSPTDRSLSYEQYF.

Ten or more counts support this clonotype. The chain combines TRBV29-1 with TRBJ2-7; D possibly corresponds to TRBD2 (5 bases). The CDR3 runs to 12 residues. The germline CDR1 and CDR2 sequences are SQVTM and ANQGSEA. V shed 7 bases and J shed 7 bases, with 17 bases lying between them. CDR3 DNA: TGCAGCGCCCTGCGGGCCCGGGGTGAGCAGTACTTC. It translates to CSALRARGEQYF.

The chain combines TRBV6-4 with TRBJ2-1; TRBD2 agrees at 8 bases. V lost 3 bases to trimming and J lost 0 bases; unmatched junction nucleotides: 1. There are 15 residues in the CDR3. CDR1 is MRHNA and CDR2 is SNTAGT in the germline V gene. CDR3 DNA sequence: TGTGCCAGCAGTGAAAGCGGGGGCTCCTACAATGAGCAGTTCTTC. Its translation is CASSESGGSYNEQFF.

This clonotype has at least ten counts. The chain employs TRBV19 and TRBJ2-2, with 7 bases identical to TRBD2. Germline V lookup: CDR1 LNHDA, CDR2 SQIVND (reference sequence). Trimming took 7 bases from V and 3 from J; bases not matched to a gene: 14. The CDR3 runs to 17 residues. CDR3 amino acids: CASISHPGRVDTGELFF. For the CDR3, the DNA is TGTGCCAGTATTTCCCACCCTGGGAGGGTCGACACCGGGGAGCTGTTTTTT.

By sample share, this clonotype is medium-sized. The chain joins TRBV12-3 or TRBV12-4 to TRBJ2-1; TRBD2 agrees at 8 bases. The CDR3 totals 17 residues. J lost 0 bases, V lost 1 base, and 5 bases had no gene match. The CDR3 DNA is TGTGCCAGCAGTTTAGGACTAGCGACTAGCTCCTACAATGAGCAGTTCTTC. Translated, it gives CASSLGLATSSYNEQFF.